Given below is one T cell receptor delta chain in context. The antigen is unknown. The data derive from a study of Vδ1+ human thymocytes. The study, taken as a whole, reports: Despite high sort purity, roughly 18% of thymic T cell receptor delta sequences were Vdelta2. In the thymus, TRG and TRD repertoires looked highly polyclonal with Gaussian CDR3 lengths.

The template was reverse-transcribed extracted RNA. Multiplex PCR used pooled V-gene forward primers and a constant-region reverse primer to amplify CDR3s. TCRdb redid clone calling on the multiplex PCR reads using CATT. The data contain about 75,000 delta-chain clones, around 35% of them singletons. Per germline, CDR1 TSWWSYY and CDR2 QGS. The CDR3 consists of 21 residues. The junction had 19 bases not matched to a gene; V was cut back by 3 bases and J by 0 bases. This rearrangement joins TRDV1 to TRDJ1; TRDD3 agrees at 10 bases. The sequenced sample consisted of Vdelta1+ gamma-delta thymocytes from the thymus. The subset here: FACS-sorted CD3+ TCRalphabeta- TCRVdelta1+ TCRVdelta2- thymocytes. This receptor was obtained from a boy in the first two years of life who had congenital heart surgery. The CDR3 DNA sequence: TGTGCTCTTGGGGACCAGGGCCCTATCCGAGGTGGGGGATACTACACCGATAAACTCATCTTT. Its translation: CALGDQGPIRGGGYYTDKLIF.